The TCR beta chain described here comes from a study of vaccination effects on CD4 cells after COVID-19. Study in general: As their vaccination, participants received two doses of either BNT162b2 or mRNA-1273. Findings and limits, study-wide: Marked clonal contraction of both clone types appeared late after vaccination.

Assay used: immunoSEQ multiplex PCR; TCRdb lists only in-frame clones, some missing. The data hold 65,000 to 90,000 clones, with about 70% observed a single time. Sequencing in the ViraFEST assay came after antigen-specific CD4+ T cells had been expanded with viral peptide pools, which were used to stimulate PBMC. Isolation of CD4+ T cells took place after 10 days of culture. Among the vaccine recipients, none had a prior SARS-CoV-2 infection, and nucleocapsid antibodies were negative. Supplemented with 9.5 to 10 IU/ml IL-2 and about 10 ug/ml peptides, 2 million to 2.5 million PBMC per well were kept in culture. Cells had half their medium changed to IL-2 medium on days 3 and 7. About this clone itself: What it binds is not known.

The sample in question was CD4+ T cells from PBMCs cultured with HCoV-NL63 spike peptides, obtained before COVID-19 vaccination. The source is a human donor who received a COVID-19 vaccine.

The CDR3: CASSQEDNSGNTIYF. CDR3 sequence (DNA): TGTGCCAGCAGCCAAGAGGATAACTCTGGAAACACCATATATTTT. This chain joins TRBV3-1 (or the pseudogene TRBV3-2) and TRBJ1-3; D unresolved. V lost 0 bases, J lost 0 bases, and 6 bases lay in between. The CDR3 extends over 15 amino acids. Germline lookup yields CDR1 LGHDT and CDR2 YNNKEL (reference sequence).